A selection of T cell receptor beta chains follows, all from one sample in a study of blood T cell repertoires in COVID-19. Data came from immunoSEQ multiplex PCR; TCRdb stores just in-frame clones and leaves some out. The sample has about 210,000 clones, around 76% seen once. The sample consisted of peripheral blood. The receptor source for this set is a woman in her fifties or sixties with COVID-19, enrolled during active disease. CDR3s include the opening cysteine and the closing phenylalanine or tryptophan. D genes are given only for firm matches. Part of the rows lack a size; the others show once, few, many or a class for expanded clones.

>NA|NA|TRBV9|TRBJ1-2
CASTDPGVLHGYTF
TGTGCCAGCACCGACCCTGGAGTTCTACATGGCTACACCTTC
>NA|NA|TRBV6-5|TRBJ2-2
CASSPRGNTGELFF
TGTGCCAGCAGCCCCAGGGGGAACACCGGGGAGCTGTTTTTT
>NA|NA|TRBV11-3|TRBJ2-3
CASSPGIVGGADTQYF
TGTGCCAGCAGCCCGGGGATTGTGGGGGGAGCAGATACGCAGTATTTT
>NA|NA|TRBV9|TRBJ1-6
CASSVDGAPRGASYNSPLHF
TGTGCCAGCAGCGTAGACGGTGCGCCGCGGGGTGCCTCCTATAATTCACCCCTCCACTTT
>NA|TRBD1|TRBV10-1|TRBJ1-2
CASSGPDRGAYGYTF
TGCGCCAGCAGTGGACCCGACAGGGGGGCCTATGGCTACACCTTC
>NA|NA|TRBV6-1|TRBJ1-6
CASSEWGGRNNSPLHF
TGTGCCAGCAGTGAATGGGGGGGACGGAATAATTCACCCCTCCACTTT
>NA|NA|TRBV27|TRBJ2-3
CASSLFEGEGTDTQYF
TGTGCCAGCAGTTTATTCGAGGGGGAAGGTACAGATACGCAGTATTTT
>once|NA|TRBV28|TRBJ2-5
CASTSTLSTQYF
TGTGCCAGCACTAGTACACTTTCGACCCAGTACTTC
>NA|TRBD1|TRBV19|TRBJ1-1
CASSITGGTEAFF
TGTGCCAGTAGTATTACAGGGGGCACTGAAGCTTTCTTT
>NA|TRBD2|TRBV5-6|TRBJ2-3
CASSLRAGGPKDTQYF
TGTGCCAGCAGCTTGAGGGCGGGAGGGCCGAAAGATACGCAGTATTTT
>NA|TRBD2|TRBV4-3|TRBJ2-7
CASSRTYSGSSYEQYF
TGCGCCAGCAGCCGAACCTATAGCGGGAGCTCCTACGAGCAGTACTTC
>NA|NA|TRBV3-1/TRBV3-2|TRBJ2-1
CASSHPIGAGSYNEQFF
TGTGCCAGCAGCCACCCAATAGGGGCAGGTTCCTACAATGAGCAGTTCTTC
>NA|NA|TRBV24-1|TRBJ1-1
CATSDTERPDGAFF
TGTGCCACCAGTGACACGGAGCGCCCCGATGGAGCTTTCTTT
>NA|TRBD1|TRBV7-2|TRBJ1-1
CASSLDPGQDTEAFF
TGTGCCAGCAGCTTAGACCCGGGACAGGACACTGAAGCTTTCTTT
>NA|NA|TRBV30|TRBJ2-3
CAWGPGQVTDTQYF
TGTGCCTGGGGTCCGGGACAAGTGACAGATACGCAGTATTTT
>NA|NA|TRBV18|TRBJ1-1
CASVSGDWTEAFF
TGTGCCAGTGTATCCGGGGACTGGACTGAAGCTTTCTTT
>NA|NA|TRBV7-2|TRBJ1-5
CASSLGSVPLRGNQPQHF
TGTGCCAGCAGCTTAGGGTCAGTTCCACTCCGGGGCAATCAGCCCCAGCATTTT
>NA|NA|TRBV10-3|TRBJ1-5
CAISGERNQPQHF
TGTGCCATCAGTGGGGAGAGGAATCAGCCCCAGCATTTT
>once|NA|TRBV28|TRBJ2-1
CASSLLGGGAGAHDSYNEQFF
TGTGCCAGCAGTCTCCTTGGGGGGGGCGCGGGCGCGCATGACTCCTACAATGAGCAGTTCTTC
>NA|TRBD1|TRBV24-1|TRBJ2-2
CATSDSRQGNTGELFF
TGTGCCACCAGTGATTCCCGACAGGGGAACACCGGGGAGCTGTTTTTT
>NA|NA|TRBV6-2/TRBV6-3|TRBJ2-5
CASSPRGGETQYF
TGTGCCAGCAGTCCACGGGGTGGGGAGACCCAGTACTTC
>NA|TRBD2|TRBV5-1|TRBJ2-6
CASSRPQGGSISGANVLTF
TGCGCCAGCAGCAGACCGCAGGGAGGGTCTATATCTGGGGCCAACGTCCTGACTTTC
>NA|TRBD1|TRBV5-6|TRBJ1-2
CASSPLGQGVNYGYTF
TGTGCCAGCAGCCCTCTCGGACAGGGGGTTAACTATGGCTACACCTTC
>NA|NA|TRBV7-2|TRBJ2-2
CASSLALSTGELFF
TGTGCCAGCAGCTTAGCCCTCAGCACCGGGGAGCTGTTTTTT